This TCR beta chain was captured by sequencing in a study of monozygotic twins with inflammatory bowel disease. TCRdb derives one entry per CDR3 protein from the 5' RACE reads, leaving out DNA. The sample table sets out roughly 100,000 distinct CDR3 sequences. The receptor comes from a human donor with ulcerative colitis or Crohn's disease, or a healthy co-twin of an affected twin (not recorded which). The specimen sequenced was blood.

The CDR3 reads CASSFGEGATNEKLFF. The rearrangement uses TRBV12-3 or TRBV12-4 and TRBJ1-4. The CDR3 sequence is 16 residues long.